Included here is one T cell receptor beta chain sequence, with context. The antigen is not known. The record originates from a study of T cell responses to AZD1222 COVID-19 vaccine. Study-level points and caveats: White British donors predominated, females outnumbered males, and clonal diversity was possibly underestimated.

J was trimmed by 8 bases and V by 4 bases; bases with no gene match: 15. This CDR3 is 18 amino acids long. Germline CDR1 SGDLS, CDR2 YYNGEE. The data were produced by immunoSEQ multiplex PCR, yet TCRdb's version contains in-frame clones alone and is incomplete. This repertoire shows about 120,000 clones, roughly 93% found once; its top ten account for approximately 1.5%. This TCR came from an adult in good health. The chain couples TRBV9 to TRBJ2-1; 13 nucleotides agree with TRBD2. This sample comprised peripheral blood, obtained on day 0 of AZD1222 vaccination. Written as DNA, the CDR3 is TGTGCCAGCAGCTTAAGAGGGACTAGCGGGGCTGGGAAGGATGAGCAGTTCTTC. Translating gives CASSLRGTSGAGKDEQFF.